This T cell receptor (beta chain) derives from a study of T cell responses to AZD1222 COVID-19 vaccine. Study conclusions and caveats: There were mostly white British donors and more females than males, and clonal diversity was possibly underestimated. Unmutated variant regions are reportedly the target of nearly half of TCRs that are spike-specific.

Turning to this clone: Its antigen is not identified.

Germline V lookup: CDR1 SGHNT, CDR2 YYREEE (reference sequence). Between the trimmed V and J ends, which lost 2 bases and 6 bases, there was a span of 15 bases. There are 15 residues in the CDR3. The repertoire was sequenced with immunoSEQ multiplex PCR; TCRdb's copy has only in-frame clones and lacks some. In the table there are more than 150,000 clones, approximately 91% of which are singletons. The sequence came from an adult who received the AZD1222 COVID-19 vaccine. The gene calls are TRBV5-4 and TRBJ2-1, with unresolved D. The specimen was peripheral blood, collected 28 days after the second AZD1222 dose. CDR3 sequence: CASSFERNTLNEQFF. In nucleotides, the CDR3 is TGTGCCAGCAGCTTCGAACGGAATACCCTCAATGAGCAGTTCTTC.